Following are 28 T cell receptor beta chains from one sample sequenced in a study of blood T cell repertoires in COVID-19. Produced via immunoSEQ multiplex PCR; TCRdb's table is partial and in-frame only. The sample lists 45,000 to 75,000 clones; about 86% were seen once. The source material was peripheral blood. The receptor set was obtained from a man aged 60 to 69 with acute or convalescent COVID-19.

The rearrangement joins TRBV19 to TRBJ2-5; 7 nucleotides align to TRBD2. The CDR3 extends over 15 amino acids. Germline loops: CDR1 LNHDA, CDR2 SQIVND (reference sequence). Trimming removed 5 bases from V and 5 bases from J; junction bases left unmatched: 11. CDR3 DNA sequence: TGTGCCAGTAGTTGGCGGCGGGAGAGTACGGAGACCCAGTACTTC. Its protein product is CASSWRRESTETQYF.

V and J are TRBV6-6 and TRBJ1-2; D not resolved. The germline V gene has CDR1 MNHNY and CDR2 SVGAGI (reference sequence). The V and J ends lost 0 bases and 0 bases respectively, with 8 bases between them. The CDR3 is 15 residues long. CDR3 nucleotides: TGTGCCAGCAGTTACTCGATAGTTTCTAACTATGGCTACACCTTC. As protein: CASSYSIVSNYGYTF.

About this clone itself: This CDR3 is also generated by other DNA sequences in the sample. CDR3 loop: CASSRTSGTYNEQFF. The CDR3 region has the DNA TGCGCCAGCAGCAGGACTAGCGGAACCTACAATGAGCAGTTCTTC. The chain is built from TRBV5-1 and TRBJ2-1; 10 bases are a match to TRBD2. The germline CDR1 and CDR2 sequences are SGHRS and YFSETQ. The ends lost 4 bases at V and 2 bases at J; junction bases unmatched: 3. This CDR3 has 15 residues. The full variable domain, rest sourced from reference TRBV5-1 and TRBJ2-1, is KAGVTQTPRYLIKTRGQQVTLSCSPISGHRSVSWYQQTPGQGLQFLFEYFSETQRNKGNFPGRFSGRQFSNSRSEMNVSTLELGDSALYLCASSRTSGTYNEQFFGPGTRLTVL.

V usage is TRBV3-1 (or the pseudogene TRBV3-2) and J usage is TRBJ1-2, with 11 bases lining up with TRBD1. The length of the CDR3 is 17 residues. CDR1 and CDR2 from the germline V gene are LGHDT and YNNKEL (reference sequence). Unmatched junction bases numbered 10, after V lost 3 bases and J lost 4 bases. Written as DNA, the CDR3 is TGTGCCAGCAGCCAGGGTAGGACAGGGGGCTTCGCCTATGGCTACACCTTC. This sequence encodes CASSQGRTGGFAYGYTF.

Written as DNA, the CDR3 is TGTGCCAGCAGTGTTAGCGGGAGTAGCTGGTCGTACGAGCAGTACTTC. Residues: CASSVSGSSWSYEQYF. The chain recombines TRBV2 with TRBJ2-7; 9 nucleotides line up with TRBD2. This CDR3 region has 16 residues. V was pared by 4 bases and J by 4 bases, with 11 bases of the junction left unmatched. CDR1 and CDR2 (germline): SNHLY, FYNNEI.

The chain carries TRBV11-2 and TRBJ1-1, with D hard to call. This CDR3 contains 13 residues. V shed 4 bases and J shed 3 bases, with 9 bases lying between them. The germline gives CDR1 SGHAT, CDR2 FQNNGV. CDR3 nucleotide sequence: TGTGCCAGCAGCTCCAACGGGTACACTGAAGCTTTCTTT. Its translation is CASSSNGYTEAFF.

The CDR3 nucleotides read TGTGCCAGCAGTTTACCGGGACAGGGTACCGCCGAGCAGTACTTC. Translating it yields CASSLPGQGTAEQYF. The V and J genes are TRBV28 and TRBJ2-7; 9 nucleotides agree with TRBD1. V lost 2 bases to trimming and J lost 6 bases; unmatched junction nucleotides: 8. CDR1 and CDR2 (germline): MDHEN, SYDVKM. The CDR3 runs to 15 residues.

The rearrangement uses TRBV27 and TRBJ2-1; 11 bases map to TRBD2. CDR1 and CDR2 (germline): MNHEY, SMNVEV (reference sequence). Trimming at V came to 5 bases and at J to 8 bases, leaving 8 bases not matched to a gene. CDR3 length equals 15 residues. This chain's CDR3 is CASSPTSGRTHEQFF. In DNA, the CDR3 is TGTGCCAGCAGTCCCACTAGCGGGAGAACCCATGAGCAGTTCTTC.

This CDR3 is CASEQGDRAYEQYF. CDR3 nucleotide sequence: TGTGCCTCCGAACAGGGGGACCGGGCCTACGAGCAGTACTTC. The rearrangement joins TRBV28 to TRBJ2-7, with 8 bases lining up with TRBD1. This CDR3 contains 14 residues. Per the germline V gene, CDR1 is MDHEN and CDR2 is SYDVKM. V trimming: 11 bases; J trimming: 2 bases; junction bases outside the gene matches: 11.

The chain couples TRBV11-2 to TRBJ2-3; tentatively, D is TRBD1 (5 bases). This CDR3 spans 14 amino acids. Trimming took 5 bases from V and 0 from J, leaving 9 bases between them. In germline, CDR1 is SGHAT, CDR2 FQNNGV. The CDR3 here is CASSRGASTDTQYF. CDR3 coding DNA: TGTGCCAGCAGCCGTGGGGCAAGCACAGATACGCAGTATTTT.

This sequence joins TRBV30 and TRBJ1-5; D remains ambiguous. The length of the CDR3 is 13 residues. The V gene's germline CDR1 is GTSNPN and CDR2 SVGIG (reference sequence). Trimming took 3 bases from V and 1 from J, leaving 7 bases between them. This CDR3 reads CAWSIRSNQPQHF. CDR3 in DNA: TGTGCCTGGAGCATTCGGAGCAATCAGCCCCAGCATTTT.

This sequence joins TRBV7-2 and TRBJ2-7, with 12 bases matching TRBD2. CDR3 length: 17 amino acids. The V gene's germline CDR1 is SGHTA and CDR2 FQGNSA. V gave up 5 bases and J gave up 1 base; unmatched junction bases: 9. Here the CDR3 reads CASSQSGLAGSSYEQYF. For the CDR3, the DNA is TGTGCCAGCAGCCAAAGTGGACTAGCGGGATCATCCTACGAGCAGTACTTC.

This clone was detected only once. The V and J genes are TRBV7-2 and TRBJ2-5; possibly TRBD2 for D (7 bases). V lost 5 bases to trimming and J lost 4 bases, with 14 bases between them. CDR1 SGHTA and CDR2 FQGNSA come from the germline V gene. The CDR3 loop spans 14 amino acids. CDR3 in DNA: TGTGCCAGCAGCATATGGAGGGGGGGAGAGACCCAGTACTTC. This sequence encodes CASSIWRGGETQYF.

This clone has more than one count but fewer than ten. CDR3 sequence: CASSSILAGADTQYF. In DNA, the CDR3 is TGTGCCAGCAGCTCCATTCTAGCGGGAGCAGATACGCAGTATTTT. This chain joins TRBV27 and TRBJ2-3; TRBD2 matches at 10 bases. CDR3 length: 15 amino acids. Looked up from germline, CDR1 is MNHEY and CDR2 is SMNVEV (reference sequence). The V segment lost 6 bases and the J segment 4 bases; nucleotides outside the gene matches: 7.

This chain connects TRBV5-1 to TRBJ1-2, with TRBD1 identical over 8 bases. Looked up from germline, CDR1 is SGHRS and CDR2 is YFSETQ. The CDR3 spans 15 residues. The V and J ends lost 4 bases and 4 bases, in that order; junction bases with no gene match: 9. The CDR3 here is CASSVGTGNRYGYTF. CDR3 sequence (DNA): TGCGCCAGCAGCGTCGGGACAGGCAACCGCTATGGCTACACCTTC. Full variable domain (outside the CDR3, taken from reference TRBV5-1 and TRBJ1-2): KAGVTQTPRYLIKTRGQQVTLSCSPISGHRSVSWYQQTPGQGLQFLFEYFSETQRNKGNFPGRFSGRQFSNSRSEMNVSTLELGDSALYLCASSVGTGNRYGYTFGSGTRLTVV.

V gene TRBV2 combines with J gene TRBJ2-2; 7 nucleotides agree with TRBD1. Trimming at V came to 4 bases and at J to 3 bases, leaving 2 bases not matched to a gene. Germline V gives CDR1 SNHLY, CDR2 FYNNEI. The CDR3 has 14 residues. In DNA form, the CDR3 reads TGTGCCAGCAGTGGACAGGGACACACCGGGGAGCTGTTTTTT. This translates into CASSGQGHTGELFF.

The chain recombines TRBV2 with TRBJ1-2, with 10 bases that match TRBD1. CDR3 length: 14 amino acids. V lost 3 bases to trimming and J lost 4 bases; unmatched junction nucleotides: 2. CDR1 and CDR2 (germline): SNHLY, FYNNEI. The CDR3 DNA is TGTGCCAGCAGTGAGGACAGGGGGACCTATGGCTACACCTTC. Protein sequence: CASSEDRGTYGYTF. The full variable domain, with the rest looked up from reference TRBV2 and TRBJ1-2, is EPEVTQTPSHQVTQMGQEVILRCVPISNHLYFYWYRQILGQKVEFLVSFYNNEISEKSEIFDDQFSVERPDGSNFTLKIRSTKLEDSAMYFCASSEDRGTYGYTFGSGTRLTVV.

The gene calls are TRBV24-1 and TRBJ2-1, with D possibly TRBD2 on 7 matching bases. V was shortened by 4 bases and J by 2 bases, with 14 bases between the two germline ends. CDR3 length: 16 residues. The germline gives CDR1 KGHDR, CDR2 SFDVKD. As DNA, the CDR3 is TGTGCCACCAGTGACCTTGAGGGGGGGACCTACAATGAGCAGTTCTTC. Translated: CATSDLEGGTYNEQFF.

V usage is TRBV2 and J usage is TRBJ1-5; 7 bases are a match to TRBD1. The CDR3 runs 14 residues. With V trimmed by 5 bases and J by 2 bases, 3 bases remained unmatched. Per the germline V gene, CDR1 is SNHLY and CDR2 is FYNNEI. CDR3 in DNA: TGTGCCAGCAGTCAGGGACAGCGCAATCAGCCCCAGCATTTT. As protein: CASSQGQRNQPQHF.

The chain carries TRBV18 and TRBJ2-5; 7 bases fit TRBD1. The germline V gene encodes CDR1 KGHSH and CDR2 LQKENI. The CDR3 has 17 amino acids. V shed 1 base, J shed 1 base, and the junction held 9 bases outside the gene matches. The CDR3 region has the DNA TGTGCCAGCTCACCACGCTCCCCCGGGACAGCCCAAGAGACCCAGTACTTC. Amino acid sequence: CASSPRSPGTAQETQYF.

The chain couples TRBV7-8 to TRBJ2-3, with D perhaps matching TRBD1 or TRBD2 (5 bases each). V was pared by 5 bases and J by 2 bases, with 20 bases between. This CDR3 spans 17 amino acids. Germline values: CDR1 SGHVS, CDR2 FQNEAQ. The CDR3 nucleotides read TGTGCCAGCAGCCGGGGCCACCAGCAGACGTACACAGATACGCAGTATTTT. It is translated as CASSRGHQQTYTDTQYF.

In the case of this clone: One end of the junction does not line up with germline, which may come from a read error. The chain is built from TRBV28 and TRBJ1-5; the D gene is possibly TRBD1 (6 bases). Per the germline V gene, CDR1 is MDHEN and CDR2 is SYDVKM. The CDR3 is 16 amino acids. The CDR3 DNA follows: TGTGCCAGCAGCTTATACAGGGAGAGGAGCAATCAGCCCCAGCATTTT. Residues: CASSLYRERSNQPQHF.

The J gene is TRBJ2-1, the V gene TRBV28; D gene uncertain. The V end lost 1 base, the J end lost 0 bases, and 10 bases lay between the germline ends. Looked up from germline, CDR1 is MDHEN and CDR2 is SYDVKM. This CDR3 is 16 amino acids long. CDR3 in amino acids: CASSLSISASYNEQFF. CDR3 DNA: TGTGCCAGCAGTTTATCGATAAGCGCCTCCTACAATGAGCAGTTCTTC.

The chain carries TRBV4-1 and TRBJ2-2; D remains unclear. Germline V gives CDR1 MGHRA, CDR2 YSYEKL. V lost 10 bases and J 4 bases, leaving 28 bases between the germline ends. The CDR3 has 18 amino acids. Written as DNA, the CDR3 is TGCGCCACCAGACCCCGATTCGAACTACCAGACCTCACCGGGGAGCTGTTTTTT. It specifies CATRPRFELPDLTGELFF.

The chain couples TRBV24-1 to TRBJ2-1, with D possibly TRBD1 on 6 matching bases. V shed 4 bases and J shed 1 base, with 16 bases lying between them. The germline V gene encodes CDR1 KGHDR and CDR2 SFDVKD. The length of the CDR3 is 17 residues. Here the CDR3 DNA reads TGTGCCACCAGTGAACGTCCCGGGACACGGTCCTACAATGAGCAGTTCTTC. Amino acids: CATSERPGTRSYNEQFF.

CDR3 in DNA: TGTGCCAGTAGACGACTACCGAACTCCTACAATGAGCAGTTCTTC. Its translation: CASRRLPNSYNEQFF. The chain carries TRBV19 and TRBJ2-1; D may be TRBD2 (5 bases). From germline, CDR1 is LNHDA and CDR2 SQIVND (reference sequence). This CDR3 has 15 residues. V was trimmed by 6 bases and J by 0 bases, leaving 12 bases between them.

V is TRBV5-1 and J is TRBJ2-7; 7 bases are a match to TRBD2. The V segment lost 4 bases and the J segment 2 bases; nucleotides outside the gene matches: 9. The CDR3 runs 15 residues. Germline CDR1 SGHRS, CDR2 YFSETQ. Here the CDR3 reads CASSPWEGATYEQYF. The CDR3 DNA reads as TGCGCCAGCAGCCCCTGGGAGGGAGCCACCTACGAGCAGTACTTC.

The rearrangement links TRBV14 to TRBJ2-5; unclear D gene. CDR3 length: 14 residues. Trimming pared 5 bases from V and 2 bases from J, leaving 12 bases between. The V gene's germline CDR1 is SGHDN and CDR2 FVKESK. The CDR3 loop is CASSAMWSQETQYF. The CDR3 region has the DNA TGTGCCAGCAGCGCCATGTGGAGTCAAGAGACCCAGTACTTC. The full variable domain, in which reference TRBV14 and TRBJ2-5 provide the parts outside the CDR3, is EAGVTQFPSHSVIEKGQTVTLRCDPISGHDNLYWYRRVMGKEIKFLLHFVKESKQDESGMPNNRFLAERTGGTYSTLKVQPAELEDSGVYFCASSAMWSQETQYFGPGTRLLVL.